The 22 T cell receptor beta chains below all came from one sample that was sequenced in a study of control samples from healthy donors and cancer patients. Here immunoSEQ multiplex PCR was the method, and the copy in TCRdb shows in-frame clones only, minus some. The repertoire has under 200,000 clones, roughly 95% of them found once; the top ten carry approximately 0.93%. The sample taken for sequencing was blood. All receptors come from a woman aged 25 to 45 in good health.

The chain uses TRBV2 and TRBJ1-5; D is unresolved. This CDR3 contains 12 residues. V gave up 7 bases and J gave up 0 bases, with 4 bases separating them. Germline CDR1 is SNHLY and CDR2 is FYNNEI. CDR3 amino acids: CASTGSNQPQHF. Written as DNA, the CDR3 is TGTGCCAGCACAGGTAGCAATCAGCCCCAGCATTTT.

CDR3 DNA: TGTGCCAGCAGGACTAGCGGGGGGAATACAGATACGCAGTATTTT. This encodes CASRTSGGNTDTQYF. The genes are TRBV3-1 (or the pseudogene TRBV3-2) and TRBJ2-3; TRBD2 matches 13 bases. The junction had 3 bases not matched to a gene; V was cut back by 6 bases and J by 3 bases. This CDR3 is 15 amino acids long. Germline-derived CDR1 and CDR2 are LGHDT and YNNKEL (reference sequence).

The V and J genes are TRBV4-1 and TRBJ1-1; 7 bases are a match to TRBD1. Germline-derived CDR1 and CDR2 are MGHRA and YSYEKL. The CDR3 length is 15 residues. After removal of 4 bases from V and 1 base from J, the junction contained 6 bases not matched to a gene. CDR3 loop: CASSRWTGQNTEAFF. For the CDR3, the DNA is TGCGCCAGCAGCCGCTGGACAGGTCAGAACACTGAAGCTTTCTTT.

This clone was detected only a few times. The identical CDR3 is also encoded by other nucleotide sequences in the sample. V usage is TRBV18 and J usage is TRBJ2-7, with D uncertain. The germline V gene encodes CDR1 KGHSH and CDR2 LQKENI. The CDR3 is 13 amino acids. V lost 3 bases and J 3 bases, leaving 9 bases between the germline ends. Here the CDR3 reads CASSPSGVYEQYF. The DNA for the CDR3 is TGTGCCAGCTCACCCTCAGGCGTCTACGAGCAGTACTTC. The full variable domain, in which reference TRBV18 and TRBJ2-7 provide the parts outside the CDR3, is NAGVMQNPRHLVRRRGQEARLRCSPMKGHSHVYWYRQLPEEGLKFMVYLQKENIIDESGMPKERFSAEFPKEGPSILRIQQVVRGDSAAYFCASSPSGVYEQYFGPGTRLTVT.

This clone was counted once. The chain employs TRBV30 and TRBJ2-1; 7 bases align to TRBD2. V was pared by 0 bases and J by 8 bases, with 10 bases of the junction left unmatched. Germline CDR1 and CDR2: GTSNPN and SVGIG (reference sequence). The CDR3 extends over 15 amino acids. CDR3 DNA sequence: TGTGCCTGGAGTGTAGAGGGAGGGCAGGTCGATGAGCAGTTCTTC. Translating gives CAWSVEGGQVDEQFF.

The CDR3 DNA reads as TGTGCCAGCAGCGTAGGGTGGGACAGAAGCGCTGAAGCTTTCTTT. Its translation: CASSVGWDRSAEAFF. This chain connects TRBV9 to TRBJ1-1; 7 bases match TRBD1. The germline V gene encodes CDR1 SGDLS and CDR2 YYNGEE. The V segment lost 0 bases and the J segment 6 bases; nucleotides outside the gene matches: 8. The length of the CDR3 is 15 residues.

V is TRBV28 and J is TRBJ1-2, with TRBD1 as a possible D gene (5 bases). Germline V CDR1 and CDR2: MDHEN, SYDVKM. The V end lost 1 base, the J end lost 4 bases, and 13 bases lay between the germline ends. This CDR3 comprises 15 residues. This CDR3 is CASSLFQGLGYGYTF. In nucleotides, the CDR3 is TGTGCCAGCAGTTTATTCCAGGGCCTTGGCTATGGCTACACCTTC.

The chain links TRBV28 to TRBJ2-7; 9 bases are a match to TRBD1. The V and J ends lost 5 bases and 2 bases, in that order; junction bases with no gene match: 10. CDR3 length: 16 residues. CDR1 and CDR2 (germline): MDHEN, SYDVKM. DNA for the CDR3: TGTGCCAGCAGTATCTATCCGGGGACAGGGACCTACGAGCAGTACTTC. Its protein is CASSIYPGTGTYEQYF.

This clone is a singleton in its sample. The chain recombines TRBV3-1 (or the pseudogene TRBV3-2) with TRBJ2-1, with a tentative D call TRBD1 (6 bases). Looked up from germline, CDR1 is LGHDT and CDR2 is YNNKEL (reference sequence). This CDR3 is 15 amino acids long. V dropped 0 bases and J dropped 2 bases, with 8 bases sitting between them. For the CDR3, the DNA is TGTGCCAGCAGCCAAGAAGGGACAACCTACAATGAGCAGTTCTTC. Amino acid sequence: CASSQEGTTYNEQFF.

This clone occurred once. V gene TRBV6-1 combines with J gene TRBJ2-1, with 7 bases lining up with TRBD2. This CDR3 has 15 residues. The V gene end was trimmed by 1 base and the J gene end by 4 bases; junction bases not matched to a gene: 4. Germline CDR1 reads MNHNS; CDR2 reads SASEGT. The CDR3 nucleotides are TGTGCCAGCAGTGAAGACGTGCGGGGGTACAATGAGCAGTTCTTC. This encodes CASSEDVRGYNEQFF.

The V and J genes are TRBV5-4 and TRBJ1-6; 8 nucleotides match TRBD1. CDR1 is SGHNT, CDR2 YYREEE, per germline (reference sequence). Trimming removed 4 bases from V and 4 bases from J; junction bases left unmatched: 4. CDR3 length equals 15 residues. The CDR3 DNA is TGTGCCAGCAGCCGTGGACAGGGATATAATTCACCCCTCCACTTT. Amino acid sequence: CASSRGQGYNSPLHF.

V is TRBV9 and J is TRBJ2-7, with TRBD2 as a possible D gene (5 bases). Germline CDR1 and CDR2: SGDLS and YYNGEE. Trimming removed 0 bases at V and 3 bases at J, with 7 bases between. The CDR3 has 13 amino acids. CDR3 in amino acids: CASSVEAGYEQYF. The CDR3 bases are TGTGCCAGCAGCGTAGAGGCGGGCTACGAGCAGTACTTC.

The genes are TRBV30 and TRBJ2-3; no clear D gene. Trimming stripped 1 base from V and 0 bases from J, with 8 bases between. The CDR3 runs to 14 residues. The germline CDR1 and CDR2 sequences are GTSNPN and SVGIG (reference sequence). The CDR3 bases are TGTGCCTGGAGTGAAAGCAGGAGCACAGATACGCAGTATTTT. Amino acids: CAWSESRSTDTQYF.

V usage is TRBV6-1 and J usage is TRBJ1-4; TRBD1 is a possible D gene (6 bases). V lost 3 bases and J lost 4, with 12 bases in between. The germline gives CDR1 MNHNS, CDR2 SASEGT. The CDR3 has 15 amino acids. CDR3 sequence: CASSERGWGNEKLFF. The CDR3 region has the DNA TGTGCCAGCAGTGAGAGGGGGTGGGGTAATGAAAAACTGTTTTTT.

The chain uses TRBV4-2 and TRBJ1-3, with D uncertain. The CDR3 is 12 residues long. V lost 6 bases to trimming and J lost 5 bases, with 8 bases between them. Per germline, CDR1 LGHNA and CDR2 YNFKEQ. CDR3 sequence: CASSRVRNTIYF. CDR3 nucleotide sequence: TGTGCCAGCAGTCGAGTGAGAAACACCATATATTTT.

The chain employs TRBV11-2 and TRBJ2-2, with 7 bases matching TRBD1. CDR1 and CDR2 (germline): SGHAT, FQNNGV. V lost 5 bases, J lost 7 bases, and 4 bases stayed unmatched. There are 13 residues in the CDR3. The chain's CDR3 is CASSLTGIGELFF. For the CDR3, the DNA is TGTGCCAGCAGCCTGACAGGGATCGGGGAGCTGTTTTTT.

The chain uses TRBV19 and TRBJ2-7; no firm D call. CDR1 is LNHDA, CDR2 SQIVND, per germline (reference sequence). Deletions cut 5 bases from V and 3 bases from J, with 11 bases between. The CDR3 runs to 13 residues. This CDR3 is CASSPGHNYEQYF. CDR3 in DNA: TGTGCCAGTAGTCCGGGCCATAACTACGAGCAGTACTTC.

This rearrangement joins TRBV9 to TRBJ2-1; no clear D gene. The CDR3 is made up of 16 amino acids. Trimming took off 3 bases at V and 4 bases at J, with 17 bases between the two ends. Germline-derived CDR1 and CDR2 are SGDLS and YYNGEE. The CDR3 reads CASSARPNPIYNEQFF. CDR3 nucleotide sequence: TGTGCCAGCAGCGCCCGACCAAACCCCATATACAATGAGCAGTTCTTC. Variable domain in full (rest from reference TRBV9 and TRBJ2-1): DSGVTQTPKHLITATGQRVTLRCSPRSGDLSVYWYQQSLDQGLQFLIQYYNGEERAKGNILERFSAQQFPDLHSELNLSSLELGDSALYFCASSARPNPIYNEQFFGPGTRLTVL.

The gene calls are TRBV5-5 and TRBJ1-5; TRBD1 agrees at 7 bases. The CDR3 is 14 residues long. Trimming removed 4 bases from V and 7 bases from J; junction bases left unmatched: 8. Germline V lookup: CDR1 SGHKS, CDR2 YYEKEE (reference sequence). CDR3 protein: CASSTAGGQQPQHF. For the CDR3, the DNA is TGTGCCAGCAGCACGGCAGGGGGTCAGCAGCCCCAGCATTTT.

The chain carries TRBV12-3 or TRBV12-4 and TRBJ2-7; 14 nucleotides agree with TRBD2. This CDR3 is 12 amino acids long. V dropped 9 bases and J dropped 9; count of bases not matched to a gene: 4. The CDR3 DNA is TGTGCCAGTGGGACTAGCGGGGGCGTGCAGTACTTC. Translation gives CASGTSGGVQYF.

In its sample, this clone was seen a few times. This chain links TRBV19 with TRBJ1-2; D possibly corresponds to TRBD1 (5 bases). Trimming left V 7 bases short and J 2 bases short, with 14 bases between. Germline V CDR1 and CDR2: LNHDA, SQIVND (reference sequence). The CDR3 totals 14 residues. The CDR3 region is CASNSGWTNYGYTF. Written as DNA, the CDR3 is TGTGCCAGTAACTCAGGGTGGACGAACTATGGCTACACCTTC. Full variable domain (missing parts from reference TRBV19 and TRBJ1-2): DGGITQSPKYLFRKEGQNVTLSCEQNLNHDAMYWYRQDPGQGLRLIYYSQIVNDFQKGDIAEGYSVSREKKESFPLTVTSAQKNPTAFYLCASNSGWTNYGYTFGSGTRLTVV.

The count of this clone is one. The chain employs TRBV2 and TRBJ2-1; D not certain. V was trimmed by 2 bases and J by 8 bases, leaving 16 bases between them. The CDR3 loop spans 15 amino acids. The germline gives CDR1 SNHLY, CDR2 FYNNEI. This CDR3 is CASSEIGGVGDEQFF. The CDR3 nucleotides read TGTGCCAGCAGTGAAATTGGTGGGGTCGGCGATGAGCAGTTCTTC.